This entry is about one T cell receptor beta chain. What it recognizes is unknown. This entry is derived from a study of siplizumab effects on memory and regulatory T cells. Notes on the study in general: Treg origin accounted for an average of 68.8% of mappable alloreactive CD4+ clones with siplizumab and under 30% in controls. An assignable phenotype, naive or memory, was missing from roughly 86-96% of proliferating CD4+ or CD8+ clones. Alloreactive sequences traceable to unstimulated CD4+ memory cells were significantly reduced by siplizumab. Naive T cells looked more diverse than memory cells, and they looked like major contributors to the alloresponse.

Here immunoSEQ multiplex PCR was the method, and the copy in TCRdb shows in-frame clones only, minus some. The table records some 63,000 clones, roughly 97% of them present only once. The CDR3 totals 12 residues. V was cut by 1 base and J by 6 bases, with 7 bases left in between. Per the germline V gene, CDR1 is SGHAT and CDR2 is FQNNGV. This sequence was found in a human donor in good health. Sequenced input: naive CD8+ T cells sorted from blood. The J gene is TRBJ2-7, the V gene TRBV11-2; D call uncertain. Here the CDR3 reads CASSLVGREQYF. In DNA, the CDR3 is TGTGCCAGCAGCTTAGTCGGGCGCGAGCAGTACTTC.